The clone carrying this T cell receptor beta chain was counted once. The record originates from a study of blood T cell repertoires in COVID-19. Turning to the study itself: Spain, Italy and the United States supplied samples that represented acute and convalescent COVID-19.

Enrollees, roughly 18 to 90 years old, lived in about two dozen US areas. Membership in each cohort depended on participant-reported clinical history. What the recovered Cohort 3 donors had was two negative PCRs, clearance, or symptom resolution. J lost 5 bases, V lost 6 bases, and 9 bases had no gene match. Germline CDR1 reads MDHEN; CDR2 reads SYDVKM. The CDR3 sequence is 14 residues long. Only in-frame clones appear in the TCRdb table, and some are missing; sequencing was by immunoSEQ multiplex PCR. Altogether 250,000 to 300,000 clones are present, about 86% being singletons, with the ten largest covering around 3.7%.

The chain uses TRBV28 and TRBJ1-1, with TRBD1 identical over 7 bases. This receptor was obtained from a man in his fifties who had recovered from COVID-19. The sample comprised PBMCs or T cells enriched from blood (not recorded which). CDR3 coding DNA: TGTGCCAGCAGATCCCCGGACAGGTGGACTGAAGCTTTCTTT. It encodes CASRSPDRWTEAFF.